The next 30 T cell receptor beta chains were all read from a single sample in a study of early T cells in non-severe SARS-CoV-2 infection. TCRdb re-called the 5' RACE reads through MiXCR, storing one row per CDR3 protein. Of 100,000 to 120,000 distinct CDR3 sequences in the sample, around 13% are singletons; the top ten hold approximately 4%. Sequenced material: whole blood, taken at baseline. These receptors were taken from an adult who was a healthcare worker with PCR-confirmed SARS-CoV-2 infection or an uninfected control (not recorded which).

In its sample, this clonotype was seen many times. This chain connects TRBV6-6 to TRBJ1-3; the D is unclear. V was pared by 2 bases and J by 4 bases, with 9 bases between. There are 14 residues in the CDR3. Germline CDR1 is MNHNY and CDR2 is SVGAGI (reference sequence). The CDR3 is CASSYPNPGNTIYF. For the CDR3, the DNA is TGTGCCAGCAGTTACCCCAATCCCGGAAACACCATATATTTT.

In its sample, this clonotype was seen many times. This rearrangement joins TRBV6-5 to TRBJ2-7; 12 bases match TRBD2. Trimming removed 5 bases from V and 1 base from J; junction bases left unmatched: 6. The germline gives CDR1 MNHEY, CDR2 SVGAGI. The CDR3 runs 16 residues. CDR3 residues: CASSDATSGGSYEQYF. The DNA of the CDR3 is TGTGCCAGCAGTGACGCGACTAGCGGGGGTTCCTACGAGCAGTACTTC.

This clonotype turned up a few times. The gene calls are TRBV3-1 and TRBJ2-7; possibly TRBD2 for D (6 bases). The CDR3 is made up of 14 amino acids. Germline V gene lookup returns CDR1 LGHDT and CDR2 YNNKEL (reference sequence). Trimming removed 4 bases at V and 2 bases at J, with 12 bases between. CDR3 sequence (DNA): TGTGCCAGCAGCCTAGGCGGGACCACCTACGAGCAGTACTTC. It is translated as CASSLGGTTYEQYF.

V gene TRBV28 combines with J gene TRBJ2-1, with 11 positions matching TRBD2. CDR3 length: 15 residues. Germline trimming cut 6 bases from V and 5 bases from J; bases unmatched to any gene: 6. CDR1 MDHEN and CDR2 SYDVKM come from the germline V gene. The CDR3 protein is CASSIAGGRHNEQFF. The DNA for the CDR3 is TGTGCCAGCAGCATAGCGGGAGGGCGGCACAATGAGCAGTTCTTC.

This clonotype was counted a few times. This chain uses TRBV4-2 with TRBJ1-3; no clear D gene. V was shortened by 1 base and J by 3 bases, with 13 bases between the two germline ends. Germline values: CDR1 LGHNA, CDR2 YNFKEQ. CDR3 length: 16 amino acids. The CDR3 spells CASSQVEGRSGNTIYF. Written as DNA, the CDR3 is TGTGCCAGCAGCCAAGTGGAGGGAAGGAGTGGAAACACCATATATTTT.

This clonotype came up many times. The rearrangement joins TRBV7-2 to TRBJ2-3; D gene unclear. Germline loops: CDR1 SGHTA, CDR2 FQGNSA. V was cut by 4 bases and J by 5 bases, with 16 bases left in between. There are 15 residues in the CDR3. The CDR3 DNA is TGTGCCAGCAGCTCCCCCGGGCTGATGAAAGATACGCAGTATTTT. Translating gives CASSSPGLMKDTQYF.

Regarding this clonotype: This sequence may be a read error, since a much larger clone differs from it by one base. V is TRBV7-2 and J is TRBJ2-2; D not resolved. The CDR3 is 12 amino acids. Germline CDR1 reads SGHTA; CDR2 reads FQGNSA. The CDR3 DNA sequence: TGTGTCAGCAGCTCCTACACCGGGGAGCTGTTTTTT. Translated: CVSSSYTGELFF.

This clonotype was counted ten times or more. The chain uses TRBV25-1 and TRBJ2-3; D not certain. There are 14 residues in the CDR3. V was trimmed by 4 bases and J by 2 bases, leaving 10 bases between them. Per the germline V gene, CDR1 is MGHDK and CDR2 is SYGVNS. Written as DNA, the CDR3 is TGTGCCAGCAGTGGAACAGCAGTCACAGATACGCAGTATTTT. Protein: CASSGTAVTDTQYF.

This sequence joins TRBV28 and TRBJ1-2, with D tentatively TRBD1 (5 bases). The CDR3 runs 13 residues. V gave up 1 base and J gave up 8 bases, with 11 bases separating them. Looked up from germline, CDR1 is MDHEN and CDR2 is SYDVKM. As DNA, the CDR3 is TGTGCCAGCAGTTTATTGGGGGAGGACGGCTACACCTTC. Translation gives CASSLLGEDGYTF.

The V gene is TRBV19, the J gene TRBJ1-5; TRBD1 agrees at 11 bases. Unmatched junction bases numbered 3, after V lost 3 bases and J lost 2 bases. Germline loops: CDR1 LNHDA, CDR2 SQIVND (reference sequence). The CDR3 length is 16 residues. CDR3 sequence reads: CASSIRTGGGNQPQHF. The CDR3 DNA follows: TGTGCCAGTAGTATCCGGACAGGGGGCGGCAATCAGCCCCAGCATTTT.

The table lists this clonotype with a few counts. The rearrangement links TRBV7-6 to TRBJ2-1, with 14 bases aligning to TRBD2. The CDR3 consists of 17 residues. CDR1 is SGHVS, CDR2 FNYEAQ, per germline. V dropped 0 bases and J dropped 5; count of bases not matched to a gene: 3. CDR3 coding DNA: TGTGCCAGCAGCTTAGCGAAGACTAGCGGGGGGGACAATGAGCAGTTCTTC. It codes for CASSLAKTSGGDNEQFF.

Comments on this clonotype: The missing conserved phenylalanine or tryptophan at the end of this CDR3 makes a read error likely. The gene calls are TRBV28 and TRBJ2-7, with 9 bases identical to TRBD1. With 2 bases clipped from V and 0 bases from J, the junction kept 5 bases outside the gene matches. Germline CDR1 MDHEN, CDR2 SYDVKM. The CDR3 totals 16 residues. CDR3 sequence: CASSLKGTGSSYEQYY. Written as DNA, the CDR3 is TGTGCCAGCAGTTTAAAAGGGACAGGGAGCTCCTACGAGCAGTACTAC.

Only a few counts were recorded for this clonotype. The chain links TRBV6-2 or TRBV6-3 to TRBJ2-2; D possibly corresponds to TRBD1 (5 bases). The CDR3 is made up of 15 amino acids. V was shortened by 6 bases and J by 4 bases, with 15 bases between the two germline ends. Germline V CDR1 and CDR2: MNHEY, SVGEGT. As DNA, the CDR3 is TGTGCCAGCAGGAAGAAGGGGTCGGGCACCGGGGAGCTGTTTTTT. This encodes CASRKKGSGTGELFF.

The V call is TRBV24-1, the J call TRBJ2-2; D not certain. Germline V gene sequence: CDR1 KGHDR, CDR2 SFDVKD. V shed 4 bases and J shed 5 bases, with 10 bases lying between them. This CDR3 spans 14 amino acids. The chain's CDR3 is CATSDLTETGELFF. DNA for the CDR3: TGTGCCACCAGTGACCTTACCGAGACCGGGGAGCTGTTTTTT.

The chain carries TRBV6-5 and TRBJ1-6; D gene uncertain. Germline V gene lookup returns CDR1 MNHEY and CDR2 SVGAGI. Trimming removed 4 bases at V and 1 base at J, with 8 bases between. The length of the CDR3 is 15 residues. The CDR3 DNA sequence: TGTGCCAGCAGTTCCGATGGTTCCTATAATTCACCCCTCCACTTT. Translated: CASSSDGSYNSPLHF.

The chain carries TRBV29-1 and TRBJ2-5; 10 bases align to TRBD1. The J segment lost 4 bases and the V segment lost 6 bases, leaving 2 bases of the junction unmatched. Germline V CDR1 and CDR2: SQVTM, ANQGSEA. The CDR3 covers 12 residues. CDR3 DNA: TGCAGCGTCCGGACAGGGGGAGAGACCCAGTACTTC. Its translation is CSVRTGGETQYF.

A few counts support this clonotype. The CDR3 bases are TGTGCCAGCAGCTCGAAAGCCGGGACTAGCTCTCTGGATGAGCAGTTCTTC. Its translation is CASSSKAGTSSLDEQFF. The V call is TRBV11-2, the J call TRBJ2-1; TRBD2 aligns across 9 bases. J was trimmed by 8 bases and V by 4 bases; bases with no gene match: 15. The CDR3 contains 17 residues. Germline assignment: CDR1 SGHAT and CDR2 FQNNGV.

A few counts support this clonotype. The chain uses TRBV6-2 or TRBV6-3 and TRBJ1-1; D is ambiguous. Between the trimmed V and J ends, which lost 6 bases and 1 base, there was a span of 21 bases. This CDR3 is built from 17 residues. Germline CDR1 reads MNHEY; CDR2 reads SVGEGT. CDR3 amino acids: CASSHPLHFTPNTEAFF. CDR3 sequence (DNA): TGTGCCAGCAGCCATCCCCTCCACTTCACCCCGAACACTGAAGCTTTCTTT.

In its sample, this clonotype was seen a few times. The genes are TRBV27 and TRBJ2-7, with 9 nucleotides matching TRBD1. J was trimmed by 3 bases and V by 5 bases; bases with no gene match: 14. Per germline, CDR1 MNHEY and CDR2 SMNVEV (reference sequence). This CDR3 comprises 17 residues. CDR3 sequence reads: CASSGETNRGRDYEQYF. CDR3 DNA sequence: TGTGCCAGCAGTGGGGAAACCAACAGGGGGCGCGACTACGAGCAGTACTTC.

The CDR3 spells CASGWDYSYEQYF. In nucleotides, the CDR3 is TGTGCCAGCGGTTGGGACTACTCCTACGAGCAGTACTTC. The V call is TRBV6-1, the J call TRBJ2-7, with 7 bases fitting TRBD2. V trimming: 8 bases; J trimming: 0 bases; junction bases outside the gene matches: 4. The CDR3 has 13 residues. The germline gives CDR1 MNHNS, CDR2 SASEGT.

This clonotype came up a few times. This chain joins TRBV6-1 and TRBJ1-2; the D is unclear. Germline assignment: CDR1 MNHNS and CDR2 SASEGT. Trimming pared 7 bases from V and 7 bases from J, leaving 16 bases between. The CDR3 totals 13 residues. The CDR3 DNA reads TGTGCCAGCAAATTCGGAGCAAACCTTGGCTACACCTTC. Amino acids: CASKFGANLGYTF.

This clonotype was counted many times. J is TRBJ2-3 and V is TRBV2; 8 nucleotides agree with TRBD1. The trim removed 7 bases at V and 2 bases at J, leaving 8 bases unmatched. CDR1 and CDR2 from the germline V gene are SNHLY and FYNNEI. The length of the CDR3 is 15 residues. The CDR3 sequence: CASTPGTGPTDTQYF. The CDR3 bases are TGTGCCAGCACCCCCGGGACAGGCCCCACAGATACGCAGTATTTT.

The V gene is TRBV6-6, the J gene TRBJ2-7, with 11 bases that match TRBD1. Trimming at V came to 5 bases and at J to 2 bases, leaving 5 bases not matched to a gene. This CDR3 region has 15 residues. Germline lookup yields CDR1 MNHNY and CDR2 SVGAGI (reference sequence). The CDR3 spells CASSKGQGVPYEQYF. The CDR3 DNA is TGTGCCAGCAGTAAGGGACAGGGGGTCCCCTACGAGCAGTACTTC.

V and J are TRBV6-6 and TRBJ2-5, with D tentatively TRBD1 (5 bases). Germline V gene lookup returns CDR1 MNHNY and CDR2 SVGAGI (reference sequence). Trimming removed 6 bases at V and 9 bases at J, with 11 bases between. This CDR3 is built from 11 residues. The CDR3 loop reads CASSLVGAQYF. CDR3 coding DNA: TGTGCCAGCAGCCTAGTAGGGGCCCAGTACTTC.

This clonotype was counted many times. The genes are TRBV18 and TRBJ2-3; TRBD2 matches 8 bases. With 5 bases clipped from V and 3 bases from J, the junction kept 10 bases outside the gene matches. The CDR3 has 16 amino acids. The germline CDR1 and CDR2 sequences are KGHSH and LQKENI. The CDR3 spells CASSSKVSGGTDTQYF. The CDR3 DNA sequence: TGTGCCAGCTCAAGTAAAGTGAGCGGGGGAACAGATACGCAGTATTTT.

This clonotype was observed a few times. This chain connects TRBV20-1 to TRBJ2-3, with TRBD1 matching over 7 bases. The CDR3 length is 16 residues. Germline CDR1 and CDR2: DFQATT and SNEGSKA (reference sequence). After removal of 3 bases from V and 2 bases from J, the junction contained 11 bases not matched to a gene. This CDR3 is CSASGKGTEYTDTQYF. The CDR3 DNA reads TGCAGTGCTAGTGGGAAAGGGACAGAGTACACAGATACGCAGTATTTT.

The J gene is TRBJ1-1, the V gene TRBV4-1; D unclear. CDR3 length: 16 residues. Trimming left V 6 bases short and J 1 base short, with 18 bases between. Per the germline V gene, CDR1 is MGHRA and CDR2 is YSYEKL. CDR3 sequence reads: CASSPGRLKTNTEAFF. The CDR3 DNA reads as TGCGCCAGCAGTCCCGGCAGGCTCAAAACGAACACTGAAGCTTTCTTT.

This clonotype was seen more than once but under ten times. The J gene is TRBJ2-7, the V gene TRBV2; 9 bases are shared with TRBD1. The CDR3 covers 14 residues. With V trimmed by 6 bases and J by 2 bases, 5 bases remained unmatched. Germline V CDR1 and CDR2: SNHLY, FYNNEI. The CDR3 nucleotides are TGTGCCAGCAGGTGGACAGGGGACACCTACGAGCAGTACTTC. This translates into CASRWTGDTYEQYF.

J is TRBJ2-5 and V is TRBV27, with D perhaps matching TRBD1 (6 bases). This CDR3 is 14 amino acids long. Trimming removed 3 bases at V and 1 base at J, with 9 bases between. Per the germline V gene, CDR1 is MNHEY and CDR2 is SMNVEV (reference sequence). Here the CDR3 reads CASSFLGGQETQYF. The CDR3 DNA reads as TGTGCCAGCAGTTTTCTAGGGGGCCAAGAGACCCAGTACTTC.

This clonotype was counted a few times. The V and J genes are TRBV7-2 and TRBJ2-3; unclear D gene. Trimming removed 2 bases from V and 4 bases from J, with 10 bases in between. The CDR3 runs to 14 residues. The V gene's germline CDR1 is SGHTA and CDR2 FQGNSA. The CDR3 reads CASSLLVGADTQYF. The CDR3 DNA sequence: TGTGCCAGCAGCTTATTGGTGGGCGCAGATACGCAGTATTTT.